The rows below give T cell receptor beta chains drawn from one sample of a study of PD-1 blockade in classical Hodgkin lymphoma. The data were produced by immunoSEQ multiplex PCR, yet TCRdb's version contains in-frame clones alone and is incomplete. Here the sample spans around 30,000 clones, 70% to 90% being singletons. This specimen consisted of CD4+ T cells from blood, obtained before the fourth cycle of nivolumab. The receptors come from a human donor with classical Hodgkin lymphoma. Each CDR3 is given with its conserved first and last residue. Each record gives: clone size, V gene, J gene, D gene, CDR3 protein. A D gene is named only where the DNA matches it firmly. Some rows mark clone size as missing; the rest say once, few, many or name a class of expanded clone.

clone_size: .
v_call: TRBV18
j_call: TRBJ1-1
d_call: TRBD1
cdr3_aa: CASSPGTGVIREAFF

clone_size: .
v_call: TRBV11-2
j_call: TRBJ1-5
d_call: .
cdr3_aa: CASSLSQGQPQHF

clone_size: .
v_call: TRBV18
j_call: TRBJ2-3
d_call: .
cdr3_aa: CASSPLGFGDRSGNERDTQYF

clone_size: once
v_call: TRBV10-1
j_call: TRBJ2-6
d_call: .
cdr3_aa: CASMRVLTF

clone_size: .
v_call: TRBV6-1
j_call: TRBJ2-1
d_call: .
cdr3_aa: CASSRDPSSYNEQFF

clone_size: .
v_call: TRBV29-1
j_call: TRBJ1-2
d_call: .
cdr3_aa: CSVVLANYGYTF

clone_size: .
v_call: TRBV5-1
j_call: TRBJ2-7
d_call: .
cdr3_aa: CASSLEAGGAYEQYF

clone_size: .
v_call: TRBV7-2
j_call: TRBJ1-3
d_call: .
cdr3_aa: CASSLVATQSSGNTIYF

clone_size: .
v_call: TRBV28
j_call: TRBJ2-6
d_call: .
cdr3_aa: CASSYRSGANVLTF

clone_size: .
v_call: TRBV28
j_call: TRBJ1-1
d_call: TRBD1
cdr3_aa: CASSLGDRGFTEAFF

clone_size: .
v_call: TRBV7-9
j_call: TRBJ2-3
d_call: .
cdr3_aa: CASSLGEADTQYF

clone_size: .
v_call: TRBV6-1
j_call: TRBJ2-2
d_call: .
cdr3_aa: CASSGTGELFF

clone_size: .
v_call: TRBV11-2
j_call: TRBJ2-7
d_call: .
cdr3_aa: CASSFSSGPNYEQYF

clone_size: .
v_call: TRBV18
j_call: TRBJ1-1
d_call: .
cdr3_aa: CASSPFSGGPYGCQMNTEAFF

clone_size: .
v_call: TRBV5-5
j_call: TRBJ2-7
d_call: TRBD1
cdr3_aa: CASSFSPKTGSYEQYF

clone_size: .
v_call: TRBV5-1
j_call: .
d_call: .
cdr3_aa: CASSSLEGGSVANEQYF

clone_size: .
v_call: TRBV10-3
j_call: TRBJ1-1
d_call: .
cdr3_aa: CAISRTPMNTEAFF

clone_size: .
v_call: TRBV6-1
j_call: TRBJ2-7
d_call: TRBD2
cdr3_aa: CASSDSSGPYEQYF

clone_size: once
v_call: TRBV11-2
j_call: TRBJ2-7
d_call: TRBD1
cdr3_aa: CASSLDSTGTLNYEQYF

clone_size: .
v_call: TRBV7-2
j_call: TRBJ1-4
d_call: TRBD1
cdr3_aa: CASRSTGGGEKLFF

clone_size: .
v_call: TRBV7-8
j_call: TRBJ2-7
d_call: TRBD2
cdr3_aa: CASSPTGGVRSAYEQYF

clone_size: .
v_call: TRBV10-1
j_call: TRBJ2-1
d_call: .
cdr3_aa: CASSDYDADEQFF

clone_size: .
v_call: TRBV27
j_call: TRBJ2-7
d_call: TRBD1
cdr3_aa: CASSGQGANEQYF

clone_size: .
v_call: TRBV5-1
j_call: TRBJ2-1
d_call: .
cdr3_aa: CASSLTVNEQFF

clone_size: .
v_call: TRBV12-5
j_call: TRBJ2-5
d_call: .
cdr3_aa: CASGRESKTQYF

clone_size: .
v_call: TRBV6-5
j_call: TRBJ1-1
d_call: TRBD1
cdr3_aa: CASSYSSRGMNTEAFF

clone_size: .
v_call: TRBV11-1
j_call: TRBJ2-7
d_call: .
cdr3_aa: CASSHGQSFSEQYF

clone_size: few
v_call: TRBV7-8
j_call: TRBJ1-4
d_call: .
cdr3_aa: CASGDEKLFF

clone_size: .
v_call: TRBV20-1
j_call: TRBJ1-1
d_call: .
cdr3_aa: CSARDDPRAFF

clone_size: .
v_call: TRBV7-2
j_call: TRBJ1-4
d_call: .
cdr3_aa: CASSLEGGDKKLFF

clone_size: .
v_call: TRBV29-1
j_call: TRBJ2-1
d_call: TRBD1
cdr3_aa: CSVDPDRGRGQFF

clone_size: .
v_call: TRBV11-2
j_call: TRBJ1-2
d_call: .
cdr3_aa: CASSLGSYGYTF

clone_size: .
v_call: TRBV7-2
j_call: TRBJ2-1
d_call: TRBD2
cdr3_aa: CASRTSSGGYNEQFF

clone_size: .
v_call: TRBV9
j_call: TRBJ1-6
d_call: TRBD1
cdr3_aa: CASSGQVNSPLHF

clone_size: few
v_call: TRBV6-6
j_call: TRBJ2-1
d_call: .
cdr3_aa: CATRGGYNEQFF

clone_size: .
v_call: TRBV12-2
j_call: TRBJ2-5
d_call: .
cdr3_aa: CASRLDESLRRTQETQYF

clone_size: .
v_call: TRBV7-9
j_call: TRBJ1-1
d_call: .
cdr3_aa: CASSLSGEGAFF

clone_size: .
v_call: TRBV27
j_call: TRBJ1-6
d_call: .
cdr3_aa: CASRGNSPLHF

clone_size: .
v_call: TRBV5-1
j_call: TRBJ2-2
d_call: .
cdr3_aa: CASSLGWRDTGELFF

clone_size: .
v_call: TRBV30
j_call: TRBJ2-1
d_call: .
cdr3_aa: CAWSGTGTSRYNEQFF

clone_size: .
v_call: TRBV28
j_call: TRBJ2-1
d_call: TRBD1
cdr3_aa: CASSLGDRSKNEQFF

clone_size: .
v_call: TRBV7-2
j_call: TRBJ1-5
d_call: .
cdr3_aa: CASSSSGGLHQPQHF

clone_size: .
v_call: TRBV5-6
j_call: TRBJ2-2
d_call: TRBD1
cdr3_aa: CASSLPGQMLFF

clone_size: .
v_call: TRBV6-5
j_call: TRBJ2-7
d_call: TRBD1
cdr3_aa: CASSTGTGGWGEQYF

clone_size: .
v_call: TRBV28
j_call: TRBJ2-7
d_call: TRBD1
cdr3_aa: CASSMYRDSPKYEQYF

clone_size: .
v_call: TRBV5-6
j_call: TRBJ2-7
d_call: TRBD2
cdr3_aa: CASSPTPLAGEYEQYF

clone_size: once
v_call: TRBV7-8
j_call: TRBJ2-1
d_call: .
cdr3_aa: CASREQNSGGEQFF

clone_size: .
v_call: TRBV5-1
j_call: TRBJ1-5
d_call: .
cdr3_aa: CASSSSGGSQPQHF

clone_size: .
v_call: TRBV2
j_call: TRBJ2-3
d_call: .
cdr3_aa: CASSGPFTDTQYF

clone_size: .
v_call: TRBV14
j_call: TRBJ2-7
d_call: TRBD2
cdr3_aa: CASSQEHRPGASGSREQYF

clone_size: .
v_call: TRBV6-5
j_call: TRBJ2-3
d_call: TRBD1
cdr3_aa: CASSYRDSADTQYF

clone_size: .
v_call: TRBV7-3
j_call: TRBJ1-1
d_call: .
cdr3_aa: CASSRDINTEAFF

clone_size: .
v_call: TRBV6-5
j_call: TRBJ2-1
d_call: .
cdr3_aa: CASSARRDTNEQFF